A single sample gave rise to the 17 T cell receptor beta chains below, sequenced in a study of T cells in Graves' hyperthyroidism and ophthalmopathy. Amplification yielded TCR beta CDR3 regions, with RNA transcripts as the source. HTBI primers were used for first-round RT-PCR of the TCR CDR3. TCRdb analysed the multiplex PCR reads with MiXCR anew, one entry per CDR3 protein. The data contain some 620,000 distinct CDR3 sequences, 15% to 20% of them singletons. The source material was blood. All receptors come from a woman aged 25-40 years with Graves' hyperthyroidism.

Ten or more counts support this clonotype. This chain connects TRBV5-5 to TRBJ2-3, with 9 nucleotides matching TRBD1. This CDR3 comprises 15 residues. Germline trimming cut 4 bases from V and 6 bases from J; bases unmatched to any gene: 9. In germline, CDR1 is SGHKS, CDR2 YYEKEE (reference sequence). The chain's CDR3 is CASSPPTGGSDTQYF. The CDR3 nucleotides read TGTGCCAGCAGCCCGCCGACAGGGGGGTCGGATACGCAGTATTTT.

The chain carries TRBV6-5 and TRBJ1-1; D not certain. The germline CDR1 and CDR2 sequences are MNHEY and SVGAGI. The CDR3 sequence is 16 residues long. The germline V and J ends were trimmed by 0 bases and 0 bases, with 11 bases remaining between them. This chain's CDR3 is CASSYSPSQMNTEAFF. In nucleotides, the CDR3 is TGTGCCAGCAGTTACTCCCCTTCACAGATGAACACTGAAGCTTTCTTT.

The sample holds many counts of this clonotype. V is TRBV29-1 and J is TRBJ2-7; D is possibly TRBD2 (5 bases). The CDR3 is made up of 13 amino acids. The germline V and J ends were trimmed by 4 bases and 4 bases, with 14 bases remaining between them. Germline V gene lookup returns CDR1 SQVTM and CDR2 ANQGSEA. The CDR3 sequence is CSVASGSSYEQYF. The CDR3 region has the DNA TGCAGCGTTGCTAGTGGGAGTTCATACGAGCAGTACTTC.

This clonotype was picked up many times. The rearrangement joins TRBV28 to TRBJ1-1; maybe TRBD1 (5 bases). The CDR3 consists of 12 residues. Trimming took off 6 bases at V and 10 bases at J, with 15 bases between the two ends. CDR1 and CDR2 from the germline V gene are MDHEN and SYDVKM. The CDR3 loop reads CASRHGTELAFF. In nucleotides, the CDR3 is TGTGCCAGCAGGCATGGGACCGAGTTAGCTTTCTTT.

This clonotype showed up just a few times. The V call is TRBV5-6, the J call TRBJ2-3; possible D gene TRBD2, 5 bases. V was trimmed by 4 bases and J by 8 bases, leaving 23 bases between them. CDR3 length: 16 residues. Germline CDR1 reads SGHDT; CDR2 reads YYEEEE. The CDR3 nucleotides are TGTGCCAGCAGCGTCCAGATAGAGGGCGCTTACCTTACGCAGTATTTT. Its translation: CASSVQIEGAYLTQYF.

This chain uses TRBV28 with TRBJ2-7, with a possible D match to TRBD2 (5 bases). The CDR3 runs to 12 residues. Germline V CDR1 and CDR2: MDHEN, SYDVKM. V lost 5 bases and J 7 bases, leaving 12 bases between the germline ends. The CDR3 DNA sequence: TGTGCCAGCAGTAGCGGCGGGTGGGAGCAGTACTTC. Translation gives CASSSGGWEQYF.

This clonotype was seen more than once but under ten times. The gene calls are TRBV6-1 and TRBJ2-5, with D unresolved. V lost 5 bases, J lost 5 bases, and 18 bases lay in between. The CDR3 spans 15 residues. The germline V gene has CDR1 MNHNS and CDR2 SASEGT. The CDR3 reads CASSPSWAARETQYF. Written as DNA, the CDR3 is TGTGCCAGCAGTCCCAGTTGGGCCGCAAGGGAGACCCAGTACTTC.

This clonotype has just a few counts. V is TRBV19 and J is TRBJ1-1; D uncertain. The CDR3 is 13 residues long. Trimming shortened V by 8 bases and J by 3 bases, and 13 bases separated the two germline ends. The germline CDR1 and CDR2 sequences are LNHDA and SQIVND (reference sequence). Here the CDR3 reads CASGRSGHTEAFF. In nucleotides, the CDR3 is TGTGCCAGTGGGAGGAGCGGCCACACTGAAGCTTTCTTT.

This clonotype has just a few counts. V gene TRBV15 combines with J gene TRBJ2-5, with 9 bases matching TRBD1. This CDR3 has 15 amino acids. CDR1 is LNHNV and CDR2 is YYDKDF in the germline V gene (reference sequence). J lost 5 bases, V lost 0 bases, and 4 bases had no gene match. The CDR3 DNA reads TGTGCCACCAGCAGAGATCAAGGACAGGGGGAGACCCAGTACTTC. Protein sequence: CATSRDQGQGETQYF.

This clonotype was recorded many times. The chain recombines TRBV5-1 with TRBJ2-7; D is uncertain. From germline, CDR1 is SGHRS and CDR2 YFSETQ. The CDR3 spans 15 residues. Trimming left V 0 bases short and J 6 bases short, with 16 bases between. In DNA, the CDR3 is TGCGCCAGCAGCTTGGCTACGGGTATAGTGATCGAGCAGTACTTC. Residues: CASSLATGIVIEQYF.

The sample holds many counts of this clonotype. The chain has TRBV3-1 and TRBJ2-1; 11 bases fit TRBD2. The J segment lost 6 bases and the V segment lost 1 base, leaving 5 bases of the junction unmatched. The CDR3 runs to 16 residues. Germline V gene data show CDR1 as LGHDT and CDR2 as YNNKEL (reference sequence). Here the CDR3 reads CASSQGVAGGGNEQFF. DNA for the CDR3: TGTGCCAGCAGCCAAGGTGTAGCGGGAGGGGGCAATGAGCAGTTCTTC.

At least ten counts were recorded for this clonotype. The rearrangement links TRBV13 to TRBJ2-3; the D gene could be TRBD1 or TRBD2 (7 bases each). The CDR3 totals 18 residues. Germline V gene data show CDR1 as PRHDT and CDR2 as FYEKMQ (reference sequence). Trimming removed 5 bases from V and 2 bases from J, with 23 bases in between. The CDR3 protein is CASSIYQMTGRVTDTQYF. In DNA, the CDR3 is TGTGCCAGCAGCATATATCAAATGACAGGGAGGGTCACAGATACGCAGTATTTT.

This clonotype was detected a few times. CDR3 protein: CASSDSGRGANQPQHF. The CDR3 DNA sequence: TGTGCCAGCAGTGATTCGGGCAGGGGCGCAAATCAGCCCCAGCATTTT. The chain uses TRBV6-1 and TRBJ1-5; TRBD1 might be the D (6 bases). This CDR3 is built from 16 residues. Germline-derived CDR1 and CDR2 are MNHNS and SASEGT. The germline V and J ends were trimmed by 3 bases and 4 bases, with 16 bases remaining between them.

This clonotype was picked up a small number of times. The rearrangement joins TRBV20-1 to TRBJ2-7; TRBD1 matches at 8 bases. Losses at the gene ends were 1 base for V and 2 bases for J; bases not matched to a gene: 7. Germline CDR1 reads DFQATT; CDR2 reads SNEGSKA (reference sequence). The CDR3 covers 15 residues. As DNA, the CDR3 is TGCAGTGCTAGAGGCCTGGACAGGGATCCCTACGAGCAGTACTTC. It specifies CSARGLDRDPYEQYF.

This clonotype occurred many times. The J gene is TRBJ1-4, the V gene TRBV7-2, with 9 bases lining up with TRBD1. This CDR3 comprises 14 residues. V dropped 5 bases and J dropped 3; count of bases not matched to a gene: 1. CDR1 is SGHTA, CDR2 FQGNSA, per germline. CDR3 in DNA: TGTGCCAGCAGCCGGGACAGGGCTAATGAAAAACTGTTTTTT. Translation: CASSRDRANEKLFF.

This clonotype was picked up many times. The chain uses TRBV11-3 and TRBJ2-3; 10 bases agree with TRBD2. Germline CDR1 reads SGHNT; CDR2 reads YENEEA. This CDR3 contains 15 residues. V lost 5 bases to trimming and J lost 0 bases; unmatched junction nucleotides: 2. CDR3 sequence reads: CASSAGLASTDTQYF. The CDR3 DNA sequence: TGTGCCAGCAGCGCGGGACTAGCGAGCACAGATACGCAGTATTTT.

Of note for this clonotype: This clone may be a read error of a much larger clone one base away. The chain uses TRBV6-5 and TRBJ1-1, with 7 bases aligning to TRBD1. In germline, CDR1 is MNHEY, CDR2 SVGAGI. There are 15 residues in the CDR3. After removal of 4 bases from V and 6 bases from J, the junction contained 11 bases not matched to a gene. CDR3 protein: CASSLEGARGAEAFF. The CDR3, as DNA: TGTGCCAGCAGTTTAGAGGGGGCGCGGGGAGCTGAAGCTTTCTTT.